The clone carrying this TCR beta chain has a handful of counts. The antigen is unknown. Trimming left V 5 bases short and J 7 bases short, with 12 bases between. CDR1 is LNHDA, CDR2 SQIVND, per germline (reference sequence). The CDR3 contains 13 residues. Constant-segment-primed 5'RACE gave TCR alpha and TCR beta cDNA libraries with sample barcodes and UMIs. TCRdb passed the 5' RACE reads through MiXCR, listing each CDR3 protein once. The table includes around 200,000 distinct CDR3 sequences, approximately 10% detected once. This sample is drawn from a study of T-cell memory formation after mild COVID-19. Whole-study context: TCR clusters were mostly confined to one donor each. Findings and limits, study-wide: Confirmation was lacking for SARS-CoV-2 specificity of second-wave clones that peaked on day 37.

This rearrangement joins TRBV19 to TRBJ2-1, with D maybe TRBD2 (5 bases). The specimen sequenced was PBMCs or a T cell subset sorted from them (not recorded which). The TCR comes from a man between 18 and 35 years old who had mild COVID-19 (a few samples of this study predate the infection). Cell type and time point are not known. This CDR3 is CASSHPRENEQFF. CDR3 sequence (DNA): TGTGCCAGTAGTCACCCACGGGAAAATGAGCAGTTCTTC.